These 14 T cell receptor beta chains came from one sample sequenced in a study of T cell repertoires in cytomegalovirus infection. Using its own MiXCR run on the reads, TCRdb lists one record per CDR3 protein. The sample has 310,000 or so distinct CDR3 sequences, around 25% seen once. Their specific antigens are unknown. Here the sequenced sample was cultured PBMCs, taken from culture after CMV antigen stimulation. The receptors shown here come from a human donor in good health (CMV status not recorded). Some clones in this sample may be carry-over from other donors' samples.

In this sample, this clonotype turned up many times. The J gene is TRBJ2-3, the V gene TRBV7-2, with 8 bases lining up with TRBD2. CDR3 size: 15 residues. The germline gives CDR1 SGHTA, CDR2 FQGNSA. Germline trimming cut 6 bases from V and 6 bases from J; bases unmatched to any gene: 11. The chain's CDR3 is CASSSPGLVMDTQYF. The CDR3 region has the DNA TGTGCCAGCAGTTCCCCGGGACTAGTAATGGATACGCAGTATTTT.

This clonotype occurred a few times. The chain joins TRBV6-1 to TRBJ1-1; possibly TRBD1 for D (5 bases). Germline CDR1 and CDR2: MNHNS and SASEGT. The CDR3 spans 15 residues. Trimming left V 3 bases short and J 1 base short, with 12 bases between. The CDR3 protein is CASSDGTGGNTEAFF. CDR3 in DNA: TGTGCCAGCAGTGACGGGACCGGCGGGAACACTGAAGCTTTCTTT.

The chain recombines TRBV6-7 with TRBJ2-5; D remains unclear. TRBV6-7 is reported as an ORF; its role is uncertain. Trimming cost V 0 bases and J 2 bases, with 7 bases left between them. There are 14 residues in the CDR3. The CDR3: CASSYSMLQETQYF. DNA of the CDR3: TGTGCCAGCAGTTACTCGATGTTGCAAGAGACCCAGTACTTC.

V usage is TRBV10-3 and J usage is TRBJ1-1, with D unclear. Per germline, CDR1 ENHRY and CDR2 SYGVKD. Trimming left V 8 bases short and J 6 bases short, with 13 bases between. The length of the CDR3 is 12 residues. CDR3 region: CAIGQNNPEAFF. In DNA form, the CDR3 reads TGTGCCATCGGGCAAAATAACCCTGAAGCTTTCTTT.

The rearrangement uses TRBV7-8 and TRBJ2-7, with D perhaps matching TRBD1 (5 bases). Trimming took 2 bases from V and 3 from J, leaving 8 bases between them. The CDR3 spans 13 residues. Germline CDR1 and CDR2: SGHVS and FQNEAQ. CDR3 DNA: TGTGCCAGCAGCTTACTTAGGGGCTACGAGCAGTACGTC. The encoded protein is CASSLLRGYEQYV.

This clonotype was found a few times. The J gene is TRBJ2-1, the V gene TRBV7-9; perhaps D is TRBD1 or TRBD2 (5 bases each). This CDR3 spans 13 amino acids. V shed 5 bases and J shed 7 bases, with 12 bases lying between them. Per the germline V gene, CDR1 is SEHNR and CDR2 is FQNEAQ (reference sequence). The CDR3 region has the DNA TGTGCCAGCAGCCGCCCTGAGGGGAATGAGCAGTTCTTC. Translated: CASSRPEGNEQFF.

The chain joins TRBV2 to TRBJ2-2; D gene ambiguous. V was pared by 6 bases and J by 2 bases, with 10 bases between. Germline V gene lookup returns CDR1 SNHLY and CDR2 FYNNEI. The CDR3 spans 14 residues. Here the CDR3 reads CASRIRSNTGELFF. CDR3 coding DNA: TGTGCCAGCAGGATTCGGTCCAACACCGGGGAGCTGTTTTTT.

This clonotype was counted a few times. The rearrangement uses TRBV6-1 and TRBJ1-5, with 9 bases identical to TRBD1. This CDR3 has 17 residues. Germline-derived CDR1 and CDR2 are MNHNS and SASEGT. V shed 1 base and J 9 bases; nucleotides not matched to a gene: 13. CDR3 region: CASSEVMGQGPLRPQHF. The CDR3 coding sequence is TGTGCCAGCAGTGAAGTTATGGGACAGGGTCCCCTTCGGCCCCAGCATTTT.

The chain links TRBV5-1 to TRBJ1-4; 8 positions match TRBD1. The junction had 10 bases not matched to a gene; V was cut back by 0 bases and J by 6 bases. The CDR3 loop spans 17 amino acids. Germline V CDR1 and CDR2: SGHRS, YFSETQ. CDR3 nucleotides: TGCGCCAGCAGCTTGGGGTTAGAAACAGGGGGAGATGAAAAACTGTTTTTT. Amino acids: CASSLGLETGGDEKLFF.

The chain employs TRBV28 and TRBJ1-2; 10 bases agree with TRBD1. V dropped 5 bases and J dropped 8; count of bases not matched to a gene: 17. This CDR3 spans 17 amino acids. The germline V gene has CDR1 MDHEN and CDR2 SYDVKM. This CDR3 is CASSLRQGALSSFGYTF. The CDR3 DNA reads as TGTGCCAGCAGTCTCAGACAGGGGGCCCTATCGTCCTTCGGCTACACCTTC.

V and J are TRBV19 and TRBJ1-5; 11 nucleotides align to TRBD1. The germline V gene has CDR1 LNHDA and CDR2 SQIVND (reference sequence). The V and J ends lost 8 bases and 4 bases, in that order; junction bases with no gene match: 7. This CDR3 has 15 amino acids. CDR3 nucleotides: TGTGCCAGTGCCCGGGACAGGGGGGGGAATCAGCCCCAGCATTTT. Its translation is CASARDRGGNQPQHF. The entire variable domain, with the rest obtained from reference TRBV19 and TRBJ1-5, is as follows: DGGITQSPKYLFRKEGQNVTLSCEQNLNHDAMYWYRQDPGQGLRLIYYSQIVNDFQKGDIAEGYSVSREKKESFPLTVTSAQKNPTAFYLCASARDRGGNQPQHFGDGTRLSIL.

The CDR3 protein is CASMQGGMGNQPQHF. The CDR3 DNA sequence: TGTGCCAGCATGCAAGGGGGCATGGGCAATCAGCCCCAGCATTTT. The genes are TRBV6-2 or TRBV6-3 and TRBJ1-5; 7 bases align to TRBD1. The germline CDR1 and CDR2 sequences are MNHEY and SVGEGT. This CDR3 has 15 amino acids. J lost 2 bases, V lost 7 bases, and 8 bases had no gene match.

The chain couples TRBV7-2 to TRBJ2-3; TRBD2 might be the D (5 bases). The CDR3 runs to 13 residues. Germline V gives CDR1 SGHTA, CDR2 FQGNSA. V lost 1 base and J lost 6, with 8 bases in between. The CDR3 here is CASSLGRLDTQYF. The CDR3 nucleotides are TGTGCCAGCAGCTTAGGGAGGTTGGATACGCAGTATTTT.

The J gene is TRBJ2-3, the V gene TRBV4-3; D tentatively fits TRBD1 or TRBD2 (5 bases each). The V gene lost 0 bases and the J gene lost 6 bases, with 7 bases spanning the gap. In germline, CDR1 is LGHNA, CDR2 YSLEER. This CDR3 contains 13 residues. The CDR3: CASSQDWGDTQYF. The CDR3, as DNA: TGCGCCAGCAGCCAAGATTGGGGGGATACGCAGTATTTT.